What follows is one TCR beta chain and its context. Its antigen remains unknown. CDR3 length equals 16 residues. Germline CDR1 and CDR2: GTSNPN and SVGIG (reference sequence). V was pared by 1 base and J by 3 bases, with 16 bases between. The data were produced by immunoSEQ multiplex PCR, yet TCRdb's version contains in-frame clones alone and is incomplete. The sample holds some 100,000 clones, around 84% seen once. This record comes from a study of OX40 agonist ivuxolimab in advanced cancers. Turning to the study itself: The dose-escalation cohort was over 65% male, with a mean age of about 58 years, ranging about 20 to 79. Findings and limits, study-wide: Among the lowest peripheral clonal expansion occurred in 0.1-3.0 mg/kg partial responders. Clones of CD4+ and CD8+ blood T cells grew by week 6 at doses of 0.1 to 3.0 mg/kg.

This chain uses TRBV30 with TRBJ1-3; no reliable D call. Sequencing was performed on CD4+ or CD8+ T cells sorted from blood, taken in a trial of the OX40 agonist ivuxolimab. The receptor comes from an adult with an advanced solid tumor such as melanoma, head and neck, liver or kidney cancer. CDR3 loop: CAWSAPGSLSGNTIYF. DNA for the CDR3: TGTGCCTGGAGTGCACCCGGCAGCCTTAGTGGAAACACCATATATTTT.